This T cell receptor (beta chain) was found in a study of somatic mutations in cytotoxic T cells in rheumatoid arthritis. General observations from the study: Each of about an eighth of the roughly 60 patients had a largest CD8+ clone that made up more than 20% of CD8+ cells.

Controls that were healthy consisted of blood donors whose median age was roughly 51 years (range about 21-70), with less than 60% female. This clone was recorded only once. The antigen remains unidentified. Some clones are missing from TCRdb's copy, which holds only in-frame ones; the method was immunoSEQ multiplex PCR. The sample carries approximately 30,000 clones, 82% recorded once. Germline V gene lookup returns CDR1 MDHEN and CDR2 SYDVKM. This CDR3 is built from 16 residues. V dropped 7 bases and J dropped 5; count of bases not matched to a gene: 11. The sequence derives from a man in his fifties or sixties in good health. V usage is TRBV28 and J usage is TRBJ2-2, with 9 bases matching TRBD2. The sequencing input was CD8+ T cells sorted from blood. CDR3 DNA: TGTGCCAGCATCGCGGCGGGACTAGCTGGGACCGGGGAGCTGTTTTTT. Protein product: CASIAAGLAGTGELFF.